Presented here are 16 T cell receptor beta chains from one specimen sequenced in a study of T cells after yellow fever vaccination. TCRdb recomputed calls from the 5' RACE reads with MiXCR, one row per CDR3 protein. Of over 150,000 distinct CDR3 sequences in the sample, approximately 6.2% were seen once. Sequencing was performed on CD4+ T cells sorted from PBMCs, taken on the day of the first yellow fever vaccination. These receptors originate from a man between 18 and 35 years old who received the YFV17D yellow fever vaccine.

This clonotype was seen repeatedly, ten times or more. The chain combines TRBV28 with TRBJ1-5; D gene uncertain. CDR1 is MDHEN and CDR2 is SYDVKM in the germline V gene. The CDR3 loop spans 13 amino acids. The germline V and J ends were trimmed by 11 bases and 5 bases, with 16 bases remaining between them. The CDR3 DNA sequence: TGTGCCTCCCGGGCCGGAGCCTATCAGCCCCAGCATTTT. Protein product: CASRAGAYQPQHF. The whole variable domain, filled in from reference TRBV28 and TRBJ1-5, reads DVKVTQSSRYLVKRTGEKVFLECVQDMDHENMFWYRQDPGLGLRLIYFSYDVKMKEKGDIPEGYSVSREKKERFSLILESASTNQTSMYLCASRAGAYQPQHFGDGTRLSIL.

This clonotype has a count of ten or more. This chain links TRBV7-8 with TRBJ1-1; D ambiguous. Trimming cost V 0 bases and J 2 bases, with 7 bases left between them. From germline, CDR1 is SGHVS and CDR2 FQNEAQ. The CDR3 is 14 amino acids. The CDR3: CASSLAPSNTEAFF. CDR3 nucleotides: TGTGCCAGCAGCTTAGCTCCCTCAAACACTGAAGCTTTCTTT.

The chain carries TRBV5-1 and TRBJ2-5; possible D gene TRBD1, 6 bases. V dropped 4 bases and J dropped 2 bases, with 9 bases sitting between them. The CDR3 is made up of 13 amino acids. Germline CDR1 reads SGHRS; CDR2 reads YFSETQ. The CDR3 DNA is TGCGCCAGCAGCCGGACAGATCAAGAGACCCAGTACTTC. It is translated as CASSRTDQETQYF.

This clonotype was recorded many times. DNA for the CDR3: TGTGCCACCCAAGTCGGTACGGGTAATCAGCCCCAGCATTTT. Encoded protein: CATQVGTGNQPQHF. The rearrangement uses TRBV12-3 or TRBV12-4 and TRBJ1-5; unclear D gene. The CDR3 sequence is 14 residues long. V was cut by 10 bases and J by 4 bases, with 17 bases left in between.

This clonotype was detected a few times. V and J are TRBV7-2 and TRBJ1-2; 7 bases agree with TRBD1. The CDR3 totals 13 residues. Per germline, CDR1 SGHTA and CDR2 FQGNSA. Trimming at V came to 11 bases and at J to 4 bases, leaving 10 bases not matched to a gene. The CDR3 coding sequence is TGTGCCGAGGACAGGCGAGGGCCCTATGGCTACACCTTC. Translation: CAEDRRGPYGYTF.

A word on this clonotype: Since a much larger clone is just one base distant, this may be a read error. This chain connects TRBV11-3 to TRBJ2-1; D tentatively fits TRBD1 or TRBD2 (5 bases each). In germline, CDR1 is SGHNT, CDR2 YENEEA. The CDR3 covers 14 residues. Trimming took 1 base from V and 6 from J, leaving 10 bases between them. CDR3 region: CASSLVGGCNEQFF. CDR3 sequence (DNA): TGTGCCAGCAGCTTAGTTGGGGGTTGCAATGAGCAGTTCTTC. Variable domain in full (rest from reference TRBV11-3 and TRBJ2-1): EAGVVQSPRYKIIEKKQPVAFWCNPISGHNTLYWYLQNLGQGPELLIRYENEEAVDDSQLPKDRFSAERLKGVDSTLKIQPAELGDSAVYLCASSLVGGCNEQFFGPGTRLTVL.

The genes are TRBV3-1 and TRBJ2-3; no firm D call. This CDR3 spans 14 amino acids. The ends were cut back, 1 base at V and 6 bases at J, with 11 bases in the middle. Per the germline V gene, CDR1 is LGHDT and CDR2 is YNNKEL (reference sequence). CDR3 DNA: TGTGCCAGCAGCCAAGGTCGCTCATCCGATACGCAGTATTTT. It is translated as CASSQGRSSDTQYF.

This clonotype has at least ten counts. The V gene is TRBV7-9, the J gene TRBJ1-1; 10 positions match TRBD1. The V and J ends lost 5 bases and 7 bases, in that order; junction bases with no gene match: 4. CDR3 length: 13 residues. Germline V CDR1 and CDR2: SEHNR, FQNEAQ (reference sequence). The CDR3 region has the DNA TGTGCCAGCAGCGTGACAGGGGGCGTTGAAGCTTTCTTT. Its translation: CASSVTGGVEAFF.

This clonotype was seen a few times. The chain joins TRBV6-4 to TRBJ1-1, with 7 bases that match TRBD1. V lost 5 bases, J lost 10 bases, and 7 bases stayed unmatched. CDR3 length: 12 residues. Germline V gene lookup returns CDR1 MRHNA and CDR2 SNTAGT. The CDR3 loop reads CASSSLTGTAFF. CDR3 nucleotide sequence: TGTGCCAGCAGTAGCCTGACAGGGACAGCTTTCTTT.

This chain joins TRBV6-1 and TRBJ2-1; TRBD2 aligns across 9 bases. V shed 7 bases and J 2 bases; nucleotides not matched to a gene: 6. Germline V CDR1 and CDR2: MNHNS, SASEGT. The CDR3 consists of 15 residues. CDR3 region: CASTRRTSAYNEQFF. DNA for the CDR3: TGTGCCAGCACCAGGCGGACTAGCGCCTACAATGAGCAGTTCTTC.

This clonotype has at least ten counts. The chain combines TRBV7-3 with TRBJ2-3; D unresolved. CDR3 size: 14 residues. The germline V gene encodes CDR1 SGHTA and CDR2 FQGTGA. Trimming pared 5 bases from V and 2 bases from J, leaving 11 bases between. CDR3 DNA: TGTGCCAGCAGCGCCCGTTCATCCACAGATACGCAGTATTTT. Amino acids: CASSARSSTDTQYF.

The chain employs TRBV12-3 or TRBV12-4 and TRBJ2-1; the match to TRBD2 covers 7 bases. The CDR3 loop spans 15 amino acids. V shed 4 bases and J 7 bases; nucleotides not matched to a gene: 10. For the CDR3, the DNA is TGTGCCAGCAGTTCTAGACTAGCTTCTCGGAATGAGCAGTTCTTC. Its translation is CASSSRLASRNEQFF.

This clonotype appeared many times. V usage is TRBV24-1 and J usage is TRBJ1-2; D gene ambiguous. The germline V gene has CDR1 KGHDR and CDR2 SFDVKD. The length of the CDR3 is 13 residues. Trimming shortened V by 5 bases and J by 3 bases, and 9 bases separated the two germline ends. CDR3 coding DNA: TGTGCCACCAGTGGCTCGGACGACTATGGCTACACCTTC. Protein: CATSGSDDYGYTF.

This clonotype was picked up a small number of times. The chain links TRBV11-2 to TRBJ2-6; no definite D call. This CDR3 spans 14 amino acids. Trimming left V 3 bases short and J 2 bases short, with 5 bases between. CDR1 SGHAT and CDR2 FQNNGV come from the germline V gene. CDR3: CASSFPPGANVLTF. CDR3 DNA sequence: TGTGCCAGCAGCTTCCCCCCTGGGGCCAACGTCCTGACTTTC.

The chain carries TRBV7-8 and TRBJ2-3; D is unresolved. The CDR3 runs to 14 residues. Trimming removed 2 bases from V and 0 bases from J, with 6 bases in between. From germline, CDR1 is SGHVS and CDR2 FQNEAQ. The CDR3 coding sequence is TGTGCCAGCAGCTTACTACCTAGCACAGATACGCAGTATTTT. Translating gives CASSLLPSTDTQYF.

The CDR3 loop is CASSFSMALSYEQYF. DNA of the CDR3: TGTGCCAGCAGCTTTAGTATGGCCCTCTCCTACGAGCAGTACTTC. The chain has TRBV11-1 and TRBJ2-7; D call uncertain. V shed 3 bases and J shed 0 bases, with 12 bases lying between them. Germline loops: CDR1 SGHAT, CDR2 FQDESV (reference sequence). The CDR3 is 15 residues long.